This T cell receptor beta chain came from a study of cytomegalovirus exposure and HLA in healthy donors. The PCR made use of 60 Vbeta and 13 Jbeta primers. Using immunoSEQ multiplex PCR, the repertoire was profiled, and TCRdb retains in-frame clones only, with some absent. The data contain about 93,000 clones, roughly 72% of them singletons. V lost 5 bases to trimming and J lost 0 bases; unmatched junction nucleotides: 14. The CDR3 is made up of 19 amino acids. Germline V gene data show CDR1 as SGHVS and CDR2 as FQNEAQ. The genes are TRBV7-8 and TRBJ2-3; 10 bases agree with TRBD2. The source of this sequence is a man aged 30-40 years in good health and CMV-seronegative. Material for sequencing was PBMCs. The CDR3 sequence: CASSLRPRASGSSTDTQYF. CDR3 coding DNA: TGTGCCAGCAGCCTCCGGCCGAGGGCTAGCGGGAGTAGCACAGATACGCAGTATTTT.